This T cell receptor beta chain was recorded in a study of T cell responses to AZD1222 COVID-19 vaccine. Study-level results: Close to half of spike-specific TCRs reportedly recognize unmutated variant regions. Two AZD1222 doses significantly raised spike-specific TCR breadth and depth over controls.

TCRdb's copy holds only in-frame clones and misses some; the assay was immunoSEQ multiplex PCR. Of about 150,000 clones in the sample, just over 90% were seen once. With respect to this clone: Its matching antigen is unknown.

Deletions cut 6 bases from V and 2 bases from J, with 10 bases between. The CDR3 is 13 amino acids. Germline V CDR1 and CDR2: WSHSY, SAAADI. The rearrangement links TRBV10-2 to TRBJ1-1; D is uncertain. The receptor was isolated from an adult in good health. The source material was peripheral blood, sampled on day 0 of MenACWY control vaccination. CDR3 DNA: TGCGCCAGCAGGGAGACAAGAAACACTGAAGCTTTCTTT. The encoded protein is CASRETRNTEAFF.